This TCR beta chain is from a study of T cells of healthy individuals. Using its own MiXCR run on the 5' RACE reads, TCRdb lists one record per CDR3 protein. The table lists about 57,000 distinct CDR3 sequences, about 16% of them singletons. Germline V gene data show CDR1 as SGHKS and CDR2 as YYEKEE (reference sequence). The CDR3 covers 15 residues. V was clipped by 7 bases and J by 5 bases; unmatched bases: 11. This sequence was found in a human donor in good health. The chain recombines TRBV5-5 with TRBJ1-5; 8 bases line up with TRBD1. In nucleotides, the CDR3 is TGTGCCAGCCGCCCCACAGGGGGAACGGATCAGCCCCAGCATTTT. Protein product: CASRPTGGTDQPQHF.